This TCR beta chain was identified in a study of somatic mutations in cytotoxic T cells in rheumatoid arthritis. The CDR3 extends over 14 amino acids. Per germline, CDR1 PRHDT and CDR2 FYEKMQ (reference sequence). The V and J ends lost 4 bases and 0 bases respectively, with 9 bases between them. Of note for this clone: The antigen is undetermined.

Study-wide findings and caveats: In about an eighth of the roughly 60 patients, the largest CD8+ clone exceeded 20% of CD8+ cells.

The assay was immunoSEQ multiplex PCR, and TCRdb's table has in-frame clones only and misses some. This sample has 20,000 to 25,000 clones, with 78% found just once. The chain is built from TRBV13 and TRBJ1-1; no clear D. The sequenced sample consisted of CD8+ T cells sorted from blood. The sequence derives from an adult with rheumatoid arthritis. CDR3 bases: TGTGCCAGCAGCTCGCCCGACGTGAACACTGAAGCTTTCTTT. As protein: CASSSPDVNTEAFF.